This T cell receptor (beta chain) was sequenced during a study of long-term antiretroviral therapy in people with HIV. Study-wide results and caveats: Clonotypes expanded prior to ART showed repertoire dominance at all sampled time points.

The assay, immunoSEQ v3.0, was run at survey level. Profiling relied on immunoSEQ multiplex PCR, and the TCRdb table lists in-frame clones only, not all of them. The data hold about 22,000 clones, with around 84% observed a single time. Details on this clone: Its target is unknown.

PBMC samples from each donor numbered at least one pre-ART and at least two post-ART. V was pared by 0 bases and J by 3 bases, with 12 bases between. Germline V gene sequence: CDR1 GTSNPN, CDR2 SVGIG (reference sequence). The CDR3 runs 15 residues. This sequence originates from a man between 60 and 75 years old with HIV. The starting material was unsorted PBMCs, obtained 1.3 years after starting antiretroviral therapy. This sequence joins TRBV30 and TRBJ1-3, with D perhaps matching TRBD1 (5 bases). The CDR3 nucleotides are TGTGCCTGGAGTGTGGCGGGGGGGGTTGGAAACACCATATATTTT. Translating it yields CAWSVAGGVGNTIYF.